Below, 10 T cell receptor beta chains from the same sample are listed, as sequenced in a study of regulatory T cells in long-lasting Graves disease. With iRepertoire HTBI primers and Arm-PCR of CDR3 regions, TCR beta libraries were built. TCRdb fed the multiplex PCR reads into MiXCR, producing one record per CDR3 protein. The data show 350,000 to 500,000 distinct CDR3 sequences, approximately 16% seen once. As to time point: newly diagnosed GD, antithyroid drugs for less than 3 months. PBMCs were the source of the RNA used for TCR sequencing. These data were also reused for a study on T cells in Graves' hyperthyroidism and ophthalmopathy.

The sequencing here drew on peripheral blood mononuclear cells (PBMCs), taken at new diagnosis, from a patient treated with antithyroid drugs. The receptors come from a woman aged 25-40 years with Graves disease.

The CDR3 DNA is TGTGCCACCAGTTCGCTAGCGGGAGCGATAAATGAGCAGTTCTTC. Residues: CATSSLAGAINEQFF. The chain couples TRBV24-1 to TRBJ2-1, with 10 nucleotides matching TRBD2. The ends lost 6 bases at V and 7 bases at J; junction bases unmatched: 8. Germline lookup yields CDR1 KGHDR and CDR2 SFDVKD. The CDR3 contains 15 residues.

This clonotype was seen at least ten times. V usage is TRBV11-2 and J usage is TRBJ2-1; no clear D gene. The CDR3 totals 17 residues. The germline V gene has CDR1 SGHAT and CDR2 FQNNGV. The germline V and J ends were trimmed by 1 base and 6 bases, with 19 bases remaining between them. CDR3 DNA sequence: TGTGCCAGCAGCTTAGTGAAGTTGATTGATCCTCTCAATGAGCAGTTCTTC. Its protein is CASSLVKLIDPLNEQFF.

In this sample, this clonotype turned up many times. This chain links TRBV7-3 with TRBJ2-7, with 11 bases fitting TRBD1. Germline values: CDR1 SGHTA, CDR2 FQGTGA. This CDR3 spans 15 amino acids. The trim removed 5 bases at V and 3 bases at J, leaving 6 bases unmatched. The CDR3 DNA reads as TGTGCCAGCAGCCAAACCGGGACAGGGGGCTACGAGCAGTACTTC. As protein: CASSQTGTGGYEQYF.

The chain employs TRBV6-5 and TRBJ2-1; TRBD2 aligns across 10 bases. The CDR3 length is 19 residues. V lost 0 bases, J lost 0 bases, and 8 bases stayed unmatched. Germline loops: CDR1 MNHEY, CDR2 SVGAGI. CDR3 sequence (DNA): TGTGCCAGCAGTTACTCGGGACTAGCGAGAGGGAGCTCCTACAATGAGCAGTTCTTC. Translated, it gives CASSYSGLARGSSYNEQFF.

In its sample, this clonotype was seen many times. The chain uses TRBV6-5 and TRBJ2-1; TRBD2 aligns across 11 bases. Germline V gene sequence: CDR1 MNHEY, CDR2 SVGAGI. The V segment lost 2 bases and the J segment 4 bases; nucleotides outside the gene matches: 7. There are 17 residues in the CDR3. CDR3 nucleotides: TGTGCCAGCAGTTACGAAGGTAGCGGGAGGGCTTACAATGAGCAGTTCTTC. Protein sequence: CASSYEGSGRAYNEQFF.

Only a few counts were recorded for this clonotype. The V call is TRBV18, the J call TRBJ2-7; a weak D match, TRBD1 (6 bases). Germline V gene data show CDR1 as KGHSH and CDR2 as LQKENI. Trimming took off 6 bases at V and 4 bases at J, with 25 bases between the two ends. The CDR3 covers 17 residues. The CDR3 is CASSTGYTGFSAYEQYF. The CDR3 region has the DNA TGTGCCAGCTCCACAGGGTATACAGGGTTTTCAGCATACGAGCAGTACTTC.

This clonotype was seen repeatedly, ten times or more. A read error may account for a junction end that differs from germline. The chain's CDR3 is CASREGMAEAFF. Written as DNA, the CDR3 is TGTGCCAGCAGGGAAGGGATGGCTGAAGCTTTCTTT. This rearrangement joins TRBV2 to TRBJ1-1; D remains unclear. CDR1 SNHLY and CDR2 FYNNEI come from the germline V gene. The CDR3 runs 12 residues.

This clonotype was counted ten times or more. J is TRBJ2-7 and V is TRBV28; 11 nucleotides align to TRBD2. The germline gives CDR1 MDHEN, CDR2 SYDVKM. The V segment lost 6 bases and the J segment 1 base; nucleotides outside the gene matches: 5. The CDR3 has 15 amino acids. The CDR3 here is CASRTTSGASYEQYF. The CDR3 region has the DNA TGTGCCAGCAGAACGACTAGCGGGGCTTCCTACGAGCAGTACTTC.

At least ten counts were recorded for this clonotype. The V and J genes are TRBV2 and TRBJ2-7; tentatively, D is TRBD1 (6 bases). Germline CDR1 is SNHLY and CDR2 is FYNNEI. V lost 6 bases and J 3 bases, leaving 15 bases between the germline ends. The CDR3 covers 14 residues. This CDR3 reads CASRVGQSIYEQYF. CDR3 bases: TGTGCCAGCAGAGTCGGACAGTCCATCTACGAGCAGTACTTC.

This clonotype was detected many times. This chain uses TRBV20-1 with TRBJ2-5, with 8 nucleotides matching TRBD2. CDR3 length: 14 residues. V trimming: 4 bases; J trimming: 1 base; junction bases outside the gene matches: 5. Germline CDR1 is DFQATT and CDR2 is SNEGSKA (reference sequence). The CDR3 spells CSATRTSSQETQYF. CDR3 coding DNA: TGCAGTGCTACCCGGACTAGCAGCCAAGAGACCCAGTACTTC.